Following are 22 T cell receptor beta chains from one sample sequenced in a study of beta chain features in type 1 diabetes. Sequenced material consisted of expressed TCRB transcripts (all of the isolated RNA was reverse transcribed). Profiled with immunoSEQ multiplex PCR; TCRdb holds only in-frame clones, not every one. Seen here are about 320,000 clones, 12% to 15% observed once, and the top ten hold 6.7%. Sequencing input: central memory CD4+ T cells from blood. The receptors were sampled from a young man in good health.

This chain uses TRBV7-3 with TRBJ2-2; the D is unclear. V lost 0 bases to trimming and J lost 5 bases, with 13 bases between them. From germline, CDR1 is SGHTA and CDR2 FQGTGA. The CDR3 runs to 16 residues. The CDR3 sequence is CASSLTPRVKTGELFF. CDR3 bases: TGTGCCAGCAGCTTAACGCCTCGGGTAAAAACCGGGGAGCTGTTTTTT.

There are a few counts of this clone. The chain is built from TRBV9 and TRBJ2-6; no reliable D call. The germline CDR1 and CDR2 sequences are SGDLS and YYNGEE. The V and J ends lost 3 bases and 1 base respectively, with 5 bases between them. The CDR3 is made up of 14 amino acids. Here the CDR3 reads CASSAYSGANVLTF. CDR3 DNA sequence: TGTGCCAGCAGCGCTTATTCTGGGGCCAACGTCCTGACTTTC.

This clone was counted between two and nine times. The genes are TRBV21-1 and TRBJ2-7. TRBV21-1 corresponds to a pseudogene. The CDR3 runs 14 residues. CDR3 in amino acids: CASSKGGKPYEQYV. The CDR3 bases are TGTGCCAGCAGCAAAGGGGGGAAGCCCTACGAGCAGTACGTC.

This clone showed up just a few times. This chain connects TRBV2 to TRBJ2-2; D gene unclear. This CDR3 spans 15 amino acids. The V and J ends lost 0 bases and 0 bases respectively, with 5 bases between them. CDR1 is SNHLY, CDR2 FYNNEI, per germline. CDR3 nucleotide sequence: TGTGCCAGCAGTGAAGCATCACCGAACACCGGGGAGCTGTTTTTT. Residues: CASSEASPNTGELFF.

The table lists this clone with a few counts. One end of the junction fails to match germline, which may point to a read error. V usage is TRBV7-7 and J usage is TRBJ2-2; perhaps D is TRBD1 or TRBD2 (5 bases each). The CDR3 spans 14 residues. Germline CDR1 and CDR2: SSHAT and FNYEAQ (reference sequence). The CDR3 DNA is TGTGCTAGCAGCTTAGGGACCGTCGACGGGGAGCTGTTTTTT. Amino acids: CASSLGTVDGELFF.

This clone showed up just a few times. The V and J genes are TRBV5-1 and TRBJ2-3, with 7 positions matching TRBD1. V dropped 0 bases and J dropped 4; count of bases not matched to a gene: 2. CDR3 size: 14 residues. The germline V gene encodes CDR1 SGHRS and CDR2 YFSETQ. The CDR3 spells CASSLEGGSDTQYF. The CDR3 DNA reads as TGCGCCAGCAGCTTGGAAGGGGGCTCAGATACGCAGTATTTT.

This clone showed up just a few times. The J gene is TRBJ2-3, the V gene TRBV5-6; the match to TRBD2 covers 8 bases. This CDR3 comprises 15 residues. The germline V gene has CDR1 SGHDT and CDR2 YYEEEE. V was pared by 0 bases and J by 7 bases, with 7 bases of the junction left unmatched. The CDR3 loop reads CASSLVSGGEYTQYF. In nucleotides, the CDR3 is TGTGCCAGCAGCTTGGTAAGCGGGGGCGAATATACGCAGTATTTT. The full variable domain, its missing parts supplied by reference TRBV5-6 and TRBJ2-3, is DAGVTQSPTHLIKTRGQQVTLRCSPKSGHDTVSWYQQALGQGPQFIFQYYEEEERQRGNFPDRFSGHQFPNYSSELNVNALLLGDSALYLCASSLVSGGEYTQYFGPGTRLTVL.

The chain combines TRBV7-2 with TRBJ2-3, with D uncertain. This CDR3 region has 13 residues. Per germline, CDR1 SGHTA and CDR2 FQGNSA. Deletions cut 1 base from V and 7 bases from J, with 9 bases between. The CDR3 loop is CASSLDGLHTQYF. The CDR3 bases are TGTGCCAGCAGCTTAGATGGCCTCCATACGCAGTATTTT.

This clone was observed at least ten times. The V call is TRBV21-1, the J call TRBJ1-1; TRBD1, the table's D call, was not compared with the DNA. TRBV21-1 is noted as a pseudogene. The CDR3 covers 17 residues. CDR3 DNA: TGTGCCAGCAGACCGAGTTTGTTCACAGGGTGGTACACTGAAGCTTTCTTT. Residues: CASRPSLFTGWYTEAFF.

Only a few counts were recorded for this clone. V is TRBV6-4 and J is TRBJ2-1, with 11 bases lining up with TRBD2. J was trimmed by 6 bases and V by 4 bases; bases with no gene match: 5. The CDR3 is 15 residues long. The germline CDR1 and CDR2 sequences are MRHNA and SNTAGT. Here the CDR3 reads CASSAVAGGPNEQFF. CDR3 nucleotides: TGTGCCAGCAGTGCAGTAGCGGGAGGGCCCAATGAGCAGTTCTTC.

The chain joins TRBV14 to TRBJ2-5; TRBD2 matches 12 bases. The ends lost 2 bases at V and 7 bases at J; junction bases unmatched: 5. CDR1 and CDR2 from the germline V gene are SGHDN and FVKESK. This CDR3 has 15 residues. This CDR3 is CASSQMTSGSRTQYF. In DNA form, the CDR3 reads TGTGCCAGCAGCCAAATGACTAGCGGGAGTAGGACCCAGTACTTC.

This clone was counted at least ten times. This chain uses TRBV10-3 with TRBJ2-3; no clear D. This CDR3 has 15 amino acids. V was pared by 3 bases and J by 6 bases, with 16 bases between. Per germline, CDR1 ENHRY and CDR2 SYGVKD. The CDR3 coding sequence is TGTGCCATCAGTGACCGGGCGCCGTTGGGGGATACGCAGTATTTT. This encodes CAISDRAPLGDTQYF.

The gene calls are TRBV27 and TRBJ1-4, with 7 bases aligning to TRBD1. Germline V gene lookup returns CDR1 MNHEY and CDR2 SMNVEV (reference sequence). CDR3 size: 15 residues. V shed 5 bases and J 5 bases; nucleotides not matched to a gene: 8. The DNA of the CDR3 is TGTGCCAGCAGTACACGACAGGGAAGGAATGAAAAACTGTTTTTT. This encodes CASSTRQGRNEKLFF.

Comment on this clone: A much larger clone is a single base away; this may be a read error. The V and J genes are TRBV9 and TRBJ2-1; D perhaps matches TRBD2 (7 bases). Between the trimmed V and J ends, which lost 3 bases and 0 bases, there was a span of 10 bases. This CDR3 comprises 15 residues. Germline assignment: CDR1 SGDLS and CDR2 YYNGEE. DNA of the CDR3: TGTGCCAGCAGCGGGGGGGGGCCCTCCTACAATGAGCAGTTCTTC. This gives the protein CASSGGGPSYNEQFF.

This clone was seen a few times. This chain uses TRBV30 with TRBJ1-5; TRBD1 aligns across 7 bases. Losses at the gene ends were 2 bases for V and 4 bases for J; bases not matched to a gene: 5. Germline CDR1 and CDR2: GTSNPN and SVGIG (reference sequence). CDR3 length equals 14 residues. The CDR3 loop reads CAWSKDRANQPQHF. In DNA, the CDR3 is TGTGCCTGGAGTAAAGACAGGGCGAATCAGCCCCAGCATTTT.

The chain links TRBV6-1 to TRBJ2-7; D remains unclear. V lost 0 bases, J lost 3 bases, and 15 bases lay in between. This CDR3 is 16 amino acids long. Per the germline V gene, CDR1 is MNHNS and CDR2 is SASEGT. This chain's CDR3 is CASSEAAAPRIYEQYF. Written as DNA, the CDR3 is TGTGCCAGCAGTGAAGCGGCAGCGCCCCGAATCTACGAGCAGTACTTC.

The chain links TRBV7-9 to TRBJ1-2; perhaps TRBD1 as D (5 bases). CDR1 is SEHNR and CDR2 is FQNEAQ in the germline V gene (reference sequence). With 1 base removed from V and 5 bases from J, the gap between germline ends came to 17 bases. CDR3 length equals 16 residues. As DNA, the CDR3 is TGTGCCAGCAGCTTAGATCGGGGGACGGGGCTGTATGGCTACACCTTC. Translating gives CASSLDRGTGLYGYTF.

There are many counts of this clone. This chain connects TRBV6-5 to TRBJ2-7; D is unresolved. With 6 bases removed from V and 3 bases from J, the gap between germline ends came to 12 bases. CDR1 and CDR2 from the germline V gene are MNHEY and SVGAGI. This CDR3 has 13 residues. CDR3 bases: TGTGCCAGCAGATCAGTTAAAGGCTACGAGCAGTACTTC. Residues: CASRSVKGYEQYF.

This clone appeared many times. Other DNA sequences in this specimen translate into the identical CDR3. The J gene is TRBJ2-3, the V gene TRBV11-2; no clear D gene. The CDR3 runs to 12 residues. CDR1 and CDR2 from the germline V gene are SGHAT and FQNNGV. Trimming removed 4 bases from V and 0 bases from J, with 2 bases in between. CDR3 in amino acids: CASSSSTDTQYF. The DNA for the CDR3 is TGTGCCAGCAGCTCTAGCACAGATACGCAGTATTTT.

This sequence joins TRBV6-1 and TRBJ1-1, with D perhaps TRBD1 (6 bases). V lost 2 bases to trimming and J lost 6 bases, with 16 bases between them. CDR3 length: 15 residues. Germline CDR1 and CDR2: MNHNS and SASEGT. For the CDR3, the DNA is TGTGCCAGCAGTGAAATAAGGGGGACGGGACCTGAAGCTTTCTTT. This translates into CASSEIRGTGPEAFF.

This chain joins TRBV6-6 and TRBJ1-5; 7 bases match TRBD1. V shed 4 bases and J 7 bases; nucleotides not matched to a gene: 10. CDR3 length: 15 residues. Germline assignment: CDR1 MNHNY and CDR2 SVGAGI (reference sequence). The CDR3 region has the DNA TGTGCCAGCAGTTCCGACAGGGCGTTGTTGCAGCCCCAGCATTTT. Residues: CASSSDRALLQPQHF.

The chain uses TRBV5-4 and TRBJ2-5, with TRBD1 identical over 9 bases. Unmatched junction bases numbered 9, after V lost 4 bases and J lost 5 bases. The length of the CDR3 is 15 residues. Germline V CDR1 and CDR2: SGHNT, YYREEE (reference sequence). This CDR3 reads CASSPETGGIETQYF. In DNA form, the CDR3 reads TGTGCCAGCAGCCCTGAAACAGGGGGCATCGAGACCCAGTACTTC.